These 23 T cell receptor beta chains came from one sample sequenced in a study of Tregs in tolerant kidney transplant recipients (dated by TCRdb to about 2019). What this sample's time point label stands for: blood sample drawn before combined kidney and bone marrow transplant. Receptors were amplified or captured by the immunoSEQ multiplex PCR assay. TCRdb re-hosts the immuneACCESS table, in-frame sequences only. Its copies lack some clones; in the studies checked, an unresolved V gene accounts for under half of them, and the cause for the rest is not known. The sample table on file contains 48,000 or so clones. The biggest ten clones account for roughly 0.85% of the sample. Source: CD4+ T cells from blood, taken before the transplant. The receptors come from a human donor who received a combined kidney and bone marrow transplant.

Points on this clone: The read gets to within 3 residues of the CDR3 end, and the germline J gene fills in the rest. Other DNA sequences of this sample code for an identical CDR3. The V and J genes are TRBV6-1 and TRBJ1-4; 7 bases align to TRBD1. V dropped 4 bases and J dropped 8; count of bases not matched to a gene: 4. The CDR3 is 13 amino acids. Germline CDR1 MNHNS, CDR2 SASEGT. The CDR3 sequence is CASSGQGGEKLFF. The part of the CDR3 DNA that was read is TGTGCCAGCAGTGGACAGGGAGGAGAAAAA.

Concerning this clone: One junction end disagrees with the germline gene, perhaps due to a read error. The CDR3 end falls 3 residues outside the read, so it is completed with the germline J gene. This chain connects TRBV4-2 to TRBJ2-7; a weak D match, TRBD2 (6 bases). In germline, CDR1 is LGHNA, CDR2 YNFKEQ. The CDR3 consists of 15 residues. CDR3 in amino acids: CASSQGVDYRYEQYF. The covered CDR3 bases are TGCGCCAGCAGCCAAGGGGTGGACTACCGCTACGAG.

As to this clone: The CDR3 end lies 3 residues beyond the end of the read and is filled in from the germline J gene. The chain uses TRBV10-2 and TRBJ2-5; TRBD1 agrees at 9 bases. J gave up 3 bases and V 8 bases, and 10 bases lay outside the gene matches. Germline values: CDR1 WSHSY, CDR2 SAAADI. The CDR3 has 15 residues. CDR3 DNA (partial): TGCGCCAGCCGAGACCCGGGACAGGGAAAAGAGACC. Translating it yields CASRDPGQGKET. The entire CDR3 protein is CASRDPGQGKETQYF.

Points on this clone: The read comes to an end 3 residues before the CDR3 does, leaving the germline J gene to fill in the end. The chain recombines TRBV6-2 or TRBV6-3 with TRBJ1-1; no clear D. Trimming removed 1 base from V and 0 bases from J, with 6 bases in between. The CDR3 length is 14 residues. Germline loops: CDR1 MNHEY, CDR2 SVGEGT. The CDR3 loop reads CASSYYSMNTEAFF. CDR3 DNA (partial): TGTGCCAGCAGTTACTACAGCATGAACACTGAA.

The CDR3 loop reads CASVRTSSSYNEQFF. The covered CDR3 bases are TGTGCCAGCGTGAGGACTAGTAGCTCCTACAATGAG. The chain couples TRBV2 to TRBJ2-1; TRBD2 matches at 7 bases. The observed sequence ends 3 residues before the CDR3 terminus, with the missing tail filled in from the germline J gene. The germline CDR1 and CDR2 sequences are SNHLY and FYNNEI. The CDR3 totals 15 residues. Unmatched junction bases numbered 7, after V lost 8 bases and J lost 0 bases. Full variable domain (remainder filled in from reference TRBV2 and TRBJ2-1): EPEVTQTPSHQVTQMGQEVILRCVPISNHLYFYWYRQILGQKVEFLVSFYNNEISEKSEIFDDQFSVERPDGSNFTLKIRSTKLEDSAMYFCASVRTSSSYNEQFFGPGTRLTVL.

The DNA read from the CDR3 is TGTGCCTGGAGTCGACAGGGGGAAAAA. Translated, it gives CAWSRQGEK. The entire CDR3 reads CAWSRQGEKLFF. This chain links TRBV30 with TRBJ1-4, with 8 bases aligning to TRBD1. The sequenced fragment ends 3 residues before the CDR3 boundary, so the rest is inferred from the germline J gene. The CDR3 length is 12 residues. V lost 2 bases, J lost 8 bases, and 1 base stayed unmatched. The germline V gene has CDR1 GTSNPN and CDR2 SVGIG (reference sequence).

Concerning this clone itself: The read gets to within 3 residues of the CDR3 end, and the germline J gene fills in the rest. The chain has TRBV6-2 or TRBV6-3 and TRBJ2-7; D perhaps matches TRBD1 (6 bases). This CDR3 region has 14 residues. Germline V gene lookup returns CDR1 MNHEY and CDR2 SVGEGT. With 6 bases removed from V and 3 bases from J, the gap between germline ends came to 15 bases. The DNA read from the CDR3 is TGTGCCAGCAGGAGGACAGCACTACACTACGAG. Its protein product is CASRRTALHYE. The full CDR3 protein reads CASRRTALHYEQYF.

Worth noting for this clone: The sequence runs out 3 residues before the end of the CDR3; the remainder is reconstructed from the germline J gene. The genes are TRBV18 and TRBJ2-1, with 9 positions matching TRBD1. CDR1 and CDR2 (germline): KGHSH, LQKENI. The J segment lost 8 bases and the V segment lost 2 bases, leaving 4 bases of the junction unmatched. The CDR3 extends over 14 amino acids. CDR3 DNA, as far as it was read: TGTGCCAGCTCACCAGGGACAGGGAGTGATGAG. Amino acid sequence: CASSPGTGSDE. The entire CDR3 protein reads CASSPGTGSDEQFF.

To note about this clone: The missing CDR3 end, 3 residues past where the read stops, is filled in from the germline J gene. V usage is TRBV6-2 or TRBV6-3 and J usage is TRBJ2-3, with 9 bases that match TRBD2. There are 15 residues in the CDR3. J lost 2 bases, V lost 7 bases, and 7 bases had no gene match. The germline CDR1 and CDR2 sequences are MNHEY and SVGEGT. This chain's CDR3 is CASTLLAGLTDTQYF. The sequenced part of the CDR3 DNA is TGTGCCAGCACCCTACTAGCGGGTCTCACAGATACG.

Comments on this clone: The observed sequence ends 3 residues before the CDR3 terminus, with the missing tail filled in from the germline J gene. The chain combines TRBV30 with TRBJ2-7, with TRBD2 identical over 7 bases. Germline V gene sequence: CDR1 GTSNPN, CDR2 SVGIG (reference sequence). The CDR3 extends over 14 amino acids. With 3 bases clipped from V and 2 bases from J, the junction kept 7 bases outside the gene matches. The CDR3 region is CAWRVGGSAYEQYF. The sequenced CDR3 bases are TGTGCCTGGAGGGTCGGCGGGAGCGCCTACGAG.

About this clone: The missing CDR3 end, 3 residues past where the read stops, is filled in from the germline J gene. The chain couples TRBV6-2 or TRBV6-3 to TRBJ2-3; the match to TRBD2 covers 11 bases. Per the germline V gene, CDR1 is MNHEY and CDR2 is SVGEGT. The junction had 4 bases not matched to a gene; V was cut back by 4 bases and J by 4 bases. This CDR3 region has 15 residues. The covered CDR3 bases are TGTGCCAGCAGTTTAGCGGGAGGGCCGTCAGATACG. Its protein is CASSLAGGPSDT. The whole CDR3 reads CASSLAGGPSDTQYF.

Partial CDR3 DNA: TGTGCCAGTAGCCAGATTCAGGGGGCCCTATCTTATGGC. Translation gives CASSQIQGALSYG. The CDR3 reads in full as CASSQIQGALSYGYTF. The V call is TRBV19, the J call TRBJ1-2; 8 nucleotides match TRBD1. Sequencing ends 3 residues short of the CDR3 end; the germline J gene provides the rest. With V trimmed by 6 bases and J by 5 bases, 14 bases remained unmatched. CDR1 and CDR2 (germline): LNHDA, SQIVND (reference sequence). The CDR3 runs to 16 residues. Full variable domain (outside the CDR3, taken from reference TRBV19 and TRBJ1-2): DGGITQSPKYLFRKEGQNVTLSCEQNLNHDAMYWYRQDPGQGLRLIYYSQIVNDFQKGDIAEGYSVSREKKESFPLTVTSAQKNPTAFYLCASSQIQGALSYGYTFGSGTRLTVV.

On this clone itself: The CDR3 is cut off 3 residues early in the read; its end comes from the germline J gene. V and J are TRBV20-1 and TRBJ2-3; perhaps TRBD2 as D (6 bases). Germline-derived CDR1 and CDR2 are DFQATT and SNEGSKA (reference sequence). Trimming shortened V by 5 bases and J by 6 bases, and 27 bases separated the two germline ends. This CDR3 is built from 17 residues. The CDR3 region is CSAVSVWGGPTGDTQYF. Incomplete CDR3 DNA: TGCAGTGCTGTCTCGGTTTGGGGAGGCCCCACGGGGGATACG.

As for this clone: The read stops 3 residues short of the end of the CDR3; the missing end is completed from the germline J gene. The chain is built from TRBV18 and TRBJ2-5; TRBD2 is a possible D gene (6 bases). Trimming pared 6 bases from V and 4 bases from J, leaving 18 bases between. CDR3 length: 15 amino acids. Germline V CDR1 and CDR2: KGHSH, LQKENI. The CDR3 loop is CASSLDAREAETQYF. CDR3 DNA, as far as it was read: TGTGCCAGCTCCCTCGACGCCAGGGAGGCAGAGACC.

In the case of this clone: The read ends 3 residues early relative to the CDR3; the germline J gene fills the gap. The chain has TRBV20-1 and TRBJ2-3, with 16 bases aligning to TRBD2. V was pared by 3 bases and J by 8 bases, with 8 bases of the junction left unmatched. The germline V gene has CDR1 DFQATT and CDR2 SNEGSKA (reference sequence). The CDR3 runs 16 residues. The CDR3: CSASPRGTSGRGTQYF. The sequenced CDR3 bases are TGCAGTGCTAGCCCTCGGGGGACTAGCGGGAGGGGTACG.

Comment on this clone: The missing CDR3 end, 3 residues past where the read stops, is filled in from the germline J gene. The chain couples TRBV7-3 to TRBJ2-1; 14 nucleotides agree with TRBD2. With 1 base clipped from V and 5 bases from J, the junction kept 10 bases outside the gene matches. The CDR3 totals 19 residues. CDR1 is SGHTA and CDR2 is FQGTGA in the germline V gene. The CDR3 reads CASSLNGLAGGPENNEQFF. The sequenced CDR3 bases are TGTGCCAGCAGCTTAAATGGACTAGCGGGAGGCCCGGAAAACAATGAG.

Comments on this clone: The read ends 3 residues shy of where the CDR3 ends; the end is completed using the germline J gene. The rearrangement joins TRBV5-1 to TRBJ2-5; D unresolved. Per germline, CDR1 SGHRS and CDR2 YFSETQ. CDR3 length equals 11 residues. CDR3 loop: CASRSRLTQYF. The CDR3 DNA, read in part, is TGCGCCAGCAGATCCAGACTTACC. The variable domain in full, completed from reference TRBV5-1 and TRBJ2-5, reads KAGVTQTPRYLIKTRGQQVTLSCSPISGHRSVSWYQQTPGQGLQFLFEYFSETQRNKGNFPGRFSGRQFSNSRSEMNVSTLELGDSALYLCASRSRLTQYFGPGTRLLVL.

Comment on this clone: The CDR3 end is not reached by the read, which stops 3 residues before it; the germline J gene fills it in. The chain links TRBV7-2 to TRBJ2-5; possibly TRBD1 or TRBD2 for D (6 bases each). Trimming removed 3 bases from V and 5 bases from J, with 13 bases in between. CDR1 and CDR2 (germline): SGHTA, FQGNSA. The CDR3 runs 14 residues. The DNA read from the CDR3 is TGTGCCAGCAGCTTGGCCTGGAGGGGGGAGACC. This gives the protein CASSLAWRGET. The whole CDR3 protein is CASSLAWRGETQYF.

A word on this clone: From the germline J gene comes the end of the CDR3, since the read stops 3 residues before it. The rearrangement links TRBV30 to TRBJ2-2, with D possibly matching TRBD1 (6 bases). Germline CDR1 GTSNPN, CDR2 SVGIG (reference sequence). The CDR3 has 16 amino acids. The DNA read from the CDR3 is TGTGCCTGGAGTGTAAAACCCCAGAGGGGACACAATGAG. Encoded protein: CAWSVKPQRGHNE. In full, the CDR3 reads CAWSVKPQRGHNELFF.

To note about this clone: The read gets to within 3 residues of the CDR3 end, and the germline J gene fills in the rest. This sequence joins TRBV5-1 and TRBJ2-7; 8 bases are a match to TRBD2. CDR1 is SGHRS and CDR2 is YFSETQ in the germline V gene. The CDR3 covers 18 residues. Trimming removed 1 base from V and 0 bases from J; junction bases left unmatched: 12. Incomplete CDR3 DNA: TGCGCCAGCAGCTTGTCTGGCGGGGCTAGCGGGTTCTCCTACGAG. This sequence encodes CASSLSGGASGFSYE. The entire CDR3 reads CASSLSGGASGFSYEQYF.

Comments on this clone: The CDR3 goes on 3 residues after the read ends, and that part is filled in from the germline J gene. This sequence joins TRBV30 and TRBJ1-3; 7 nucleotides agree with TRBD1. Trimming removed 3 bases from V and 6 bases from J; junction bases left unmatched: 2. The CDR3 extends over 12 amino acids. CDR1 is GTSNPN and CDR2 is SVGIG in the germline V gene (reference sequence). The sequenced CDR3 bases are TGTGCCTGGAGCAGGGGGTCAAACACC. Residues: CAWSRGSNT. The complete CDR3 reads CAWSRGSNTIYF.

In the case of this clone: The read finishes 3 residues shy of the CDR3 end, and the germline J gene is used to complete it. This chain uses TRBV19 with TRBJ2-2, with TRBD2 as a possible D gene (7 bases). Germline V lookup: CDR1 LNHDA, CDR2 SQIVND (reference sequence). The CDR3 length is 15 residues. Trimming pared 3 bases from V and 7 bases from J, leaving 15 bases between. The covered CDR3 bases are TGTGCCAGTAGTATTCTTGGGGGGGCCGGCGGGGAG. As protein: CASSILGGAGGE. The full CDR3 protein is CASSILGGAGGELFF.

Comment on this clone: The read finishes 3 residues shy of the CDR3 end, and the germline J gene is used to complete it. The rearrangement uses TRBV18 and TRBJ2-1; 12 bases agree with TRBD2. The germline CDR1 and CDR2 sequences are KGHSH and LQKENI. J was trimmed by 8 bases and V by 3 bases; bases with no gene match: 11. The CDR3 has 17 amino acids. The DNA read from the CDR3 is TGTGCCAGCTCACCGCATGTCGGGACTAGCGGGTCCGATGAG. Its translation is CASSPHVGTSGSDE. The entire CDR3 is CASSPHVGTSGSDEQFF.